The rows below give T cell receptor beta chains drawn from one sample of a study of blood T cell repertoires in COVID-19. Sequenced by immunoSEQ multiplex PCR; TCRdb stores in-frame clones only, minus some. The repertoire includes 70,000 to 95,000 clones, approximately 92% of them detected once, and 6.3% sits in the top ten. The sequencing input was peripheral blood. These receptors all come from a woman aged 55-69 years with active COVID-19. Each CDR3 is given with its conserved first and last residue.

V gene	J gene	CDR3 protein
TRBV7-8	TRBJ2-2	CASSLVGGGIGELFF
TRBV5-1	TRBJ2-7	CASSPRQATAYEQYF
TRBV24-1	TRBJ2-3	CATSDSGQRLASTDTQYF
TRBV15	TRBJ2-4	CATSRDRQGHIQYF
TRBV19	TRBJ2-4	CASKGLAKNIQYF
TRBV7-9	TRBJ2-3	CASRQTGEGTDTQYF
TRBV6-5	TRBJ1-1	CASNRQKNTEAFF
TRBV7-6	TRBJ1-4	CASSLETGGYEKLFF
TRBV2	TRBJ2-7	CASRARQGETYEQYF
TRBV6-6	TRBJ2-1	CASSYPSGGVGNEQFF
TRBV28	TRBJ1-1	CASSFPTGTTEAFF
TRBV28	TRBJ1-2	CASSFLPYGYTF
TRBV4-1	TRBJ2-4	CASSQRTEAKNIQYF
TRBV7-2	TRBJ1-4	CASSSTGSTNEKLFF
TRBV28	TRBJ1-5	CASSLTSGGFNQPQHF
TRBV28	TRBJ1-3	CASRVGFSGNTIYF
TRBV9	TRBJ2-3	CASSVVPEPGTDTQYF
TRBV5-1	TRBJ1-1	CASSGQGGSEAFF
TRBV2	TRBJ2-1	CASSVFQNEQFF
TRBV9	TRBJ1-4	CASSVGPGTNEKLFF
TRBV5-1	TRBJ1-2	CASSLTGENGYTF
TRBV2	TRBJ1-5	CASSRRVRSNQPQHF
TRBV4-2	TRBJ2-7	CASSRADRDRWTEQYF
TRBV3-1/TRBV3-2	TRBJ1-5	CASSFTGVNQPQHF
TRBV7-6	TRBJ2-7	CASSLAQKGLGNVYEQYF
TRBV20-1	TRBJ2-1	CSAQGLVREFF
TRBV5-1	TRBJ1-2	CASSLQGEGYGYTF
TRBV7-6	TRBJ2-7	CASSASGTGPYEQYF
TRBV6-5	TRBJ2-7	CASSYRGSSYEQYF
TRBV18	TRBJ2-4	CASSPPGQGQNIQYF
TRBV2	TRBJ2-1	CASSRKRIAGGRYEQFF
TRBV5-1	TRBJ1-2	CASSGGQGDGYTF
TRBV11-2	TRBJ2-7	CASSPPPVSEQYF
TRBV3-1/TRBV3-2	TRBJ2-3	CASSPAFAVTDTQYF
TRBV5-1	TRBJ2-3	CASSYERPGTDTQYF
TRBV6-5	TRBJ1-1	CASSYLQGSMNTEAFF
TRBV28	TRBJ1-2	CASSPRTGRPLFYGYTF
TRBV5-8	TRBJ2-7	CASSFLGQGYEQYF
TRBV6-5	TRBJ1-3	CASSRTGAGNTIYF
TRBV5-4	TRBJ2-7	CASSAEQGRNEQYF
TRBV11-2	TRBJ2-7	CASSLDGQGNEQYF
TRBV7-8	TRBJ2-3	CASSLGRRTDTQYF
TRBV6-1	TRBJ2-5	CASSERDQETQYF
TRBV6-2/TRBV6-3	TRBJ2-2	CASSYDPGGTGELFF